The 27 T cell receptor beta chains below all came from one sample that was sequenced in a study of OX40 agonist ivuxolimab in advanced cancers. TCRdb's table, derived via immunoSEQ multiplex PCR, lists solely in-frame clones and lacks some. The sample has 20,000 to 25,000 clones; around three quarters are singletons. The specimen was CD4+ or CD8+ T cells sorted from blood, collected in a trial of the OX40 agonist ivuxolimab. The receptor source for this set is an adult with an advanced solid tumor such as melanoma, head and neck, liver or kidney cancer.

This clone ranks as large (0.1 to 1%). This chain joins TRBV19 and TRBJ1-1; 11 bases are a match to TRBD1. The CDR3 is made up of 14 amino acids. Trimming cost V 5 bases and J 7 bases; bases outside gene matches: 6. The germline CDR1 and CDR2 sequences are LNHDA and SQIVND (reference sequence). CDR3 residues: CASSPGTGGVEAFF. The CDR3 nucleotides are TGTGCCAGTAGTCCCGGGACAGGGGGTGTTGAAGCTTTCTTT.

This chain links TRBV7-8 with TRBJ2-1; 7 bases line up with TRBD2. The V gene end was trimmed by 2 bases and the J gene end by 0 bases; junction bases not matched to a gene: 7. Germline V gene lookup returns CDR1 SGHVS and CDR2 FQNEAQ. The CDR3 sequence is 17 residues long. The CDR3: CASSLRSGVSSYNEQFF. In DNA form, the CDR3 reads TGTGCCAGCAGCTTAAGAAGCGGGGTGAGCTCCTACAATGAGCAGTTCTTC.

The CDR3 protein is CASSLGGSGEQYF. In DNA, the CDR3 is TGTGCCAGCAGCTTAGGAGGGAGCGGCGAGCAGTACTTC. The gene calls are TRBV11-2 and TRBJ2-7; the D gene is possibly TRBD2 (5 bases). Germline CDR1 is SGHAT and CDR2 is FQNNGV. V dropped 1 base and J dropped 6 bases, with 10 bases sitting between them. CDR3 length equals 13 residues. Full variable domain (remainder filled in from reference TRBV11-2 and TRBJ2-7): EAGVAQSPRYKIIEKRQSVAFWCNPISGHATLYWYQQILGQGPKLLIQFQNNGVVDDSQLPKDRFSAERLKGVDSTLKIQPAKLEDSAVYLCASSLGGSGEQYFGPGTRLTVT.

This clone has a single count. The rearrangement joins TRBV2 to TRBJ2-7, with 7 bases identical to TRBD1. Germline CDR1 SNHLY, CDR2 FYNNEI. J lost 3 bases, V lost 5 bases, and 10 bases had no gene match. This CDR3 is 15 amino acids long. The DNA of the CDR3 is TGTGCCAGCAGTCCCCCGGGACAGAGACACTACGAGCAGTACTTC. It is translated as CASSPPGQRHYEQYF.

This clone is classed as large (0.1 to 1%). The chain uses TRBV2 and TRBJ2-2, with 7 bases fitting TRBD1. Germline CDR1 SNHLY, CDR2 FYNNEI. There are 15 residues in the CDR3. The trim removed 5 bases at V and 6 bases at J, leaving 9 bases unmatched. CDR3 sequence reads: CASSSGTVAPGELFF. In DNA, the CDR3 is TGTGCCAGCAGTTCCGGGACAGTGGCCCCCGGGGAGCTGTTTTTT. The full variable domain, its missing parts supplied by reference TRBV2 and TRBJ2-2, is EPEVTQTPSHQVTQMGQEVILRCVPISNHLYFYWYRQILGQKVEFLVSFYNNEISEKSEIFDDQFSVERPDGSNFTLKIRSTKLEDSAMYFCASSSGTVAPGELFFGEGSRLTVL.

In this sample, this clone is medium-sized. The rearrangement links TRBV7-8 to TRBJ1-2; D is uncertain. This CDR3 spans 15 amino acids. With 5 bases removed from V and 2 bases from J, the gap between germline ends came to 15 bases. From germline, CDR1 is SGHVS and CDR2 FQNEAQ. The CDR3 protein is CASSPEPYNNYGYTF. The CDR3 DNA sequence: TGTGCCAGCAGCCCAGAACCGTATAACAACTATGGCTACACCTTC.

CDR3 coding DNA: TGTGCCAGCAGCCATGACAGGGGGTTGGAGACCCAGTACTTC. Its protein is CASSHDRGLETQYF. The J gene is TRBJ2-5, the V gene TRBV14; 9 bases align to TRBD1. The V gene's germline CDR1 is SGHDN and CDR2 FVKESK. V gave up 3 bases and J gave up 5 bases; unmatched junction bases: 4. This CDR3 comprises 14 residues.

This chain joins TRBV4-3 and TRBJ2-4; TRBD1 aligns across 10 bases. Germline V gene lookup returns CDR1 LGHNA and CDR2 YSLEER. The J segment lost 7 bases and the V segment lost 0 bases, leaving 6 bases of the junction unmatched. This CDR3 is built from 16 residues. CDR3 protein: CASSQDRWGQGNIQYF. CDR3 nucleotides: TGCGCCAGCAGCCAAGATAGGTGGGGACAGGGGAACATTCAGTACTTC.

This clone was counted once. The chain uses TRBV7-6 and TRBJ2-3; 9 bases line up with TRBD1. CDR1 SGHVS and CDR2 FNYEAQ come from the germline V gene. J was trimmed by 6 bases and V by 4 bases; bases with no gene match: 11. This CDR3 region has 16 residues. The DNA of the CDR3 is TGTGCCAGCAGCTCTAGGACAGGGGCGAACCTCGATACGCAGTATTTT. Its protein is CASSSRTGANLDTQYF.

The V and J genes are TRBV7-3 and TRBJ2-3; D is undetermined. Trimming left V 5 bases short and J 2 bases short, with 8 bases between. The CDR3 spans 13 residues. Germline assignment: CDR1 SGHTA and CDR2 FQGTGA. In DNA form, the CDR3 reads TGTGCCAGCAGCGGAGACAACACAGATACGCAGTATTTT. It is translated as CASSGDNTDTQYF.

The chain joins TRBV21-1 to TRBJ1-3. TRBV21-1 represents a pseudogene. The CDR3 is 13 residues long. CDR3 sequence reads: CAQRLRWGNTIYF. The CDR3 DNA is TGTGCCCAACGTTTGCGGTGGGGAAACACCATATATTTT.

The rearrangement joins TRBV7-9 to TRBJ2-5, with TRBD1 as a possible D gene (6 bases). Trimming took off 5 bases at V and 3 bases at J, with 13 bases between the two ends. CDR3 length equals 14 residues. Germline CDR1 SEHNR, CDR2 FQNEAQ (reference sequence). CDR3 loop: CASSLLTGEETQYF. Written as DNA, the CDR3 is TGTGCCAGCAGCCTACTGACAGGAGAAGAGACCCAGTACTTC.

This sequence joins TRBV10-3 and TRBJ2-7, with 16 bases lining up with TRBD2. This CDR3 spans 19 amino acids. V trimming: 2 bases; J trimming: 0 bases; junction bases outside the gene matches: 7. Per germline, CDR1 ENHRY and CDR2 SYGVKD. The CDR3 DNA reads TGTGCCATCAGTGAGGCGGGACTAGCGGGGGGGACGAGCTCCTACGAGCAGTACTTC. This translates into CAISEAGLAGGTSSYEQYF.

The chain's CDR3 is CASSLDSNSYNEQFF. CDR3 DNA sequence: TGTGCCAGCAGCTTGGACTCAAACTCCTACAATGAGCAGTTCTTC. The chain links TRBV11-2 to TRBJ2-1; D is possibly TRBD2 (5 bases). This CDR3 spans 15 amino acids. Germline V CDR1 and CDR2: SGHAT, FQNNGV. The V end was cut by 3 bases, the J end by 0 bases, with 9 bases between.

This clone was seen only once. The rearrangement joins TRBV5-1 to TRBJ2-1; 11 bases match TRBD2. In germline, CDR1 is SGHRS, CDR2 YFSETQ. This CDR3 contains 19 residues. J was trimmed by 0 bases and V by 3 bases; bases with no gene match: 11. The CDR3 protein is CASSYELAGEHSSYNEQFF. CDR3 bases: TGCGCCAGCAGCTATGAACTAGCGGGGGAGCATAGCTCCTACAATGAGCAGTTCTTC. Together with reference TRBV5-1 and TRBJ2-1, the CDR3 gives the full variable domain: KAGVTQTPRYLIKTRGQQVTLSCSPISGHRSVSWYQQTPGQGLQFLFEYFSETQRNKGNFPGRFSGRQFSNSRSEMNVSTLELGDSALYLCASSYELAGEHSSYNEQFFGPGTRLTVL.

J is TRBJ2-7 and V is TRBV2, with D perhaps matching TRBD1 (6 bases). V was clipped by 6 bases and J by 3 bases, with 15 bases between them. The CDR3 extends over 14 amino acids. Germline assignment: CDR1 SNHLY and CDR2 FYNNEI. DNA of the CDR3: TGTGCCAGCAGCAATCCGGGACATAACTACGAGCAGTACTTC. It codes for CASSNPGHNYEQYF.

This clone was picked up a small number of times. This chain joins TRBV15 and TRBJ2-1; TRBD1 matches 8 bases. The CDR3 runs 16 residues. Germline V gives CDR1 LNHNV, CDR2 YYDKDF (reference sequence). V gave up 5 bases and J gave up 8 bases; unmatched junction bases: 14. For the CDR3, the DNA is TGTGCCACCAGCGCTGTGACCGGGACAGGAGGCGATGAGCAGTTCTTC. Protein sequence: CATSAVTGTGGDEQFF. The whole variable domain, remainder taken from reference TRBV15 and TRBJ2-1, is DAMVIQNPRYQVTQFGKPVTLSCSQTLNHNVMYWYQQKSSQAPKLLFHYYDKDFNNEADTPDNFQSRRPNTSFCFLDIRSPGLGDTAMYLCATSAVTGTGGDEQFFGPGTRLTVL.

This chain links TRBV6-5 with TRBJ2-1; 7 bases line up with TRBD1. The ends lost 5 bases at V and 5 bases at J; junction bases unmatched: 6. This CDR3 region has 14 residues. From germline, CDR1 is MNHEY and CDR2 SVGAGI. As DNA, the CDR3 is TGTGCCAGCAGTCCACAGGGACAGCACAATGAGCAGTTCTTC. Encoded protein: CASSPQGQHNEQFF.

The rearrangement uses TRBV6-5 and TRBJ1-6, with D uncertain. Germline lookup yields CDR1 MNHEY and CDR2 SVGAGI. The CDR3 extends over 15 amino acids. Trimming stripped 6 bases from V and 7 bases from J, with 16 bases between. DNA of the CDR3: TGTGCCAGCAGCCTCCCTCCCTGGAGGAATTCACCCCTCCACTTT. It specifies CASSLPPWRNSPLHF.

This sequence joins TRBV11-2 and TRBJ2-2, with TRBD2 as a possible D gene (5 bases). V was trimmed by 5 bases and J by 6 bases, leaving 16 bases between them. The length of the CDR3 is 15 residues. Germline V gene lookup returns CDR1 SGHAT and CDR2 FQNNGV. CDR3 sequence (DNA): TGTGCCAGCAGCGTTAGCATGCGAGGGTCCGGGGAGCTGTTTTTT. Its translation: CASSVSMRGSGELFF.

V and J are TRBV4-3 and TRBJ2-2; tentatively, D is TRBD1 (5 bases). Trimming shortened V by 1 base and J by 5 bases, and 17 bases separated the two germline ends. This CDR3 is 17 amino acids long. Per germline, CDR1 LGHNA and CDR2 YSLEER. The CDR3 DNA is TGCGCCAGCAGCCAAGGCCTGCAGGGCTTTTGGACCGGGGAGCTGTTTTTT. It specifies CASSQGLQGFWTGELFF.

The chain recombines TRBV7-9 with TRBJ1-1, with D perhaps TRBD1 (5 bases). The CDR3 is 13 residues long. Germline V gene lookup returns CDR1 SEHNR and CDR2 FQNEAQ (reference sequence). V was pared by 7 bases and J by 8 bases, with 17 bases between. The CDR3 coding sequence is TGTGCCAGCAACACCGAAGTTAACAGGGAAGCTTTCTTT. This sequence encodes CASNTEVNREAFF.

This chain uses TRBV6-1 with TRBJ1-5; D is unresolved. V shed 5 bases and J shed 9 bases, with 11 bases lying between them. The germline V gene encodes CDR1 MNHNS and CDR2 SASEGT. CDR3 length: 12 amino acids. CDR3 DNA: TGTGCCAGCAGTCCCTCATTGACGCCCCAGCATTTT. It specifies CASSPSLTPQHF.

The chain recombines TRBV2 with TRBJ1-2; TRBD1 matches 7 bases. The CDR3 is 18 amino acids. Germline-derived CDR1 and CDR2 are SNHLY and FYNNEI. The ends lost 2 bases at V and 7 bases at J; junction bases unmatched: 19. CDR3 nucleotides: TGTGCCAGCAGTGAAAGGGCGGACAGGCCCCATGTTATAGGTGGCTACACCTTC. Translating gives CASSERADRPHVIGGYTF.

The CDR3 here is CASSGPDRGTAEAFF. CDR3 nucleotide sequence: TGTGCCAGTAGTGGACCGGACAGGGGAACCGCTGAAGCTTTCTTT. This sequence joins TRBV19 and TRBJ1-1; 9 bases align to TRBD1. V trimming: 5 bases; J trimming: 6 bases; junction bases outside the gene matches: 10. Germline CDR1 LNHDA, CDR2 SQIVND (reference sequence). The CDR3 contains 15 residues.

This clone was picked up a small number of times. This sequence joins TRBV2 and TRBJ2-6, with no clear D. The germline CDR1 and CDR2 sequences are SNHLY and FYNNEI. The CDR3 runs 16 residues. V was shortened by 3 bases and J by 0 bases, with 9 bases between the two germline ends. The CDR3 loop is CASSDGRYSGANVLTF. The CDR3 nucleotides are TGTGCCAGCAGTGACGGACGCTACTCTGGGGCCAACGTCCTGACTTTC.

The rearrangement uses TRBV7-6 and TRBJ2-7, with a tentative D call TRBD1 (5 bases). Germline V gene sequence: CDR1 SGHVS, CDR2 FNYEAQ. Trimming pared 1 base from V and 2 bases from J, leaving 6 bases between. The CDR3 contains 13 residues. The CDR3 DNA reads TGTGCCAGCAGCTTAGAGGGGACCTACGAGCAGTACTTC. Its translation is CASSLEGTYEQYF.